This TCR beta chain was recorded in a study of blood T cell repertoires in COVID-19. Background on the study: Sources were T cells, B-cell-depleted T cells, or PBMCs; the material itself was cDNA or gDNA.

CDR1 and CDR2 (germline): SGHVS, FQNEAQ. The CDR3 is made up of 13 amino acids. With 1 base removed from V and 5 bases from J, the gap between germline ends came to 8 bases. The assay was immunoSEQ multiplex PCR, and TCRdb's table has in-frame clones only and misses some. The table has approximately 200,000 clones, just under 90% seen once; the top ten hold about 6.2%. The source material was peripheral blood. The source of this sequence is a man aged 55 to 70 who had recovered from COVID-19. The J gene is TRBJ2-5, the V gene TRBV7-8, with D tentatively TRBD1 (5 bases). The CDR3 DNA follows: TGTGCCAGCAGCTTAGTGCCAGGGGAGACCCAGTACTTC. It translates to CASSLVPGETQYF.